This T cell receptor (beta chain) was documented in a study of blood T cell repertoires in COVID-19. Study in general: T cells, B-cell-depleted T cells, or PBMCs provided the cDNA or gDNA that served as material.

CDR1 and CDR2 (germline): GTSNPN, SVGIG (reference sequence). CDR3 length equals 14 residues. Deletions cut 3 bases from V and 10 bases from J, with 19 bases between. Produced via immunoSEQ multiplex PCR; TCRdb's table is partial and in-frame only. In the table there are hundreds of thousands of clones, approximately 86% of which are singletons. Those who participated ranged in age from about 18 to 89 years and resided in 20 to 30 US areas. Self-reported history from a screening survey and questionnaire set each donor's cohort. Recovery meant two consecutive negative NP/OP PCR tests, professional clearance, or resolved symptoms.

The TCR originated in a woman aged 50 to 60 who had recovered from COVID-19. This sequence joins TRBV30 and TRBJ2-1, with TRBD2 as a possible D gene (5 bases). Sequencing was done on a sample of PBMCs or T cells enriched from blood (not recorded which). CDR3 residues: CAWSGVPRTKEQFF. The CDR3 region has the DNA TGTGCCTGGAGCGGGGTTCCAAGGACGAAAGAGCAGTTCTTC.